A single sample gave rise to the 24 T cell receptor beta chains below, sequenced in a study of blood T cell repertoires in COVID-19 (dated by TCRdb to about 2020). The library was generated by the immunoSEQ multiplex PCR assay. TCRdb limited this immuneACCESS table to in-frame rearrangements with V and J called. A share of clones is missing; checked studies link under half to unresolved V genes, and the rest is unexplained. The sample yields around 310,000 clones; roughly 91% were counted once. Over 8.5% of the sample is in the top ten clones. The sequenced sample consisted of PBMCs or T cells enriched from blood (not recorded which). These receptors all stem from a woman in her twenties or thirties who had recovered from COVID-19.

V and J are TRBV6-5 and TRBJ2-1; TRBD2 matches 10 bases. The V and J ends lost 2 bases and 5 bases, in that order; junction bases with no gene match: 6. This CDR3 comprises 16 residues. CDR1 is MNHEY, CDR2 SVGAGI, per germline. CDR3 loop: CASSYEAGGPHNEQFF. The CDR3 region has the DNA TGTGCCAGCAGTTACGAAGCGGGAGGGCCACACAATGAGCAGTTCTTC.

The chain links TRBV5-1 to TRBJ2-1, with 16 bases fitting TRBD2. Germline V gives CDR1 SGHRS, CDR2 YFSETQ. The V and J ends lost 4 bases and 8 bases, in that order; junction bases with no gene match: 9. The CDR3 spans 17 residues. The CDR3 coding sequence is TGCGCCAGCAGCCGAGGGACTAGCGGGAGGGCCGGGGATGAGCAGTTCTTC. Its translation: CASSRGTSGRAGDEQFF.

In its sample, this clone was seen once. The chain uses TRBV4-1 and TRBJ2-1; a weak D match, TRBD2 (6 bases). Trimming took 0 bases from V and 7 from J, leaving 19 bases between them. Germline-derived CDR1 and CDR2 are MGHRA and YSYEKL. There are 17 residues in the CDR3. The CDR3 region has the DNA TGCGCCAGCAGCCAAGACCATGGCAGGGCGGGAAGGAATGAGCAGTTCTTC. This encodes CASSQDHGRAGRNEQFF.

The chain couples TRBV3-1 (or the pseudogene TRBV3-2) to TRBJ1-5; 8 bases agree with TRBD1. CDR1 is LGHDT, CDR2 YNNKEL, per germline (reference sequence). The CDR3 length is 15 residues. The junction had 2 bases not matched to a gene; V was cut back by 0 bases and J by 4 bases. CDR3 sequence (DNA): TGTGCCAGCAGCCAAGACAGGGGGCCGAATCAGCCCCAGCATTTT. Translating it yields CASSQDRGPNQPQHF.

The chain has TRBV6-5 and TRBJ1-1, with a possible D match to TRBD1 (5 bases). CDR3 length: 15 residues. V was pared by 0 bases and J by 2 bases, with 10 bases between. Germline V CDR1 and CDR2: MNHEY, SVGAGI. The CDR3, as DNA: TGTGCCAGCAGTTACTCGACAGTAACAAACACTGAAGCTTTCTTT. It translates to CASSYSTVTNTEAFF.

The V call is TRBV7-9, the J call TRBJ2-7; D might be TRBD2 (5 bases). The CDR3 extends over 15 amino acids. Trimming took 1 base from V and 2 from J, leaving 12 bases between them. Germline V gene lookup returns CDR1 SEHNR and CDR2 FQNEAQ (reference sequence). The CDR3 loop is CASSLEGGSPYEQYF. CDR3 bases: TGTGCCAGCAGCTTAGAGGGTGGGAGCCCCTACGAGCAGTACTTC. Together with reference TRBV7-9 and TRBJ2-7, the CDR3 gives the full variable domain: DTGVSQNPRHKITKRGQNVTFRCDPISEHNRLYWYRQTLGQGPEFLTYFQNEAQLEKSRLLSDRFSAERPKGSFSTLEIQRTEQGDSAMYLCASSLEGGSPYEQYFGPGTRLTVT.

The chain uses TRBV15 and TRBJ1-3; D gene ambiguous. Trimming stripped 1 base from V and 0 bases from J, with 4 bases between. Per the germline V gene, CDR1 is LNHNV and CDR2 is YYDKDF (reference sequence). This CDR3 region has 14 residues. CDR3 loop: CATSRGSSGNTIYF. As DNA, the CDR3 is TGTGCCACCAGCAGAGGGAGCTCTGGAAACACCATATATTTT. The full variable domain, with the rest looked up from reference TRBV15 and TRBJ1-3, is DAMVIQNPRYQVTQFGKPVTLSCSQTLNHNVMYWYQQKSSQAPKLLFHYYDKDFNNEADTPDNFQSRRPNTSFCFLDIRSPGLGDTAMYLCATSRGSSGNTIYFGEGSWLTVV.

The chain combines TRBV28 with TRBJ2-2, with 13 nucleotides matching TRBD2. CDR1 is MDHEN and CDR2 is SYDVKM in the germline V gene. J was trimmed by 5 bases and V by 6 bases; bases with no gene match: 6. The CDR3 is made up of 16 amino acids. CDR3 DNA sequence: TGTGCCAGCAGATCGGGACTAGCGGGACAAACCGGGGAGCTGTTTTTT. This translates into CASRSGLAGQTGELFF.

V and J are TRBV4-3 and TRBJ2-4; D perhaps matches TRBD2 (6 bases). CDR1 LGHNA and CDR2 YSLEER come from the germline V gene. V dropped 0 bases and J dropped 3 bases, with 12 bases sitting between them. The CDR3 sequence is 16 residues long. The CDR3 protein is CASSQDTGLYKNIQYF. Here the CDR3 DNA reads TGCGCCAGCAGCCAAGATACGGGACTCTACAAAAACATTCAGTACTTC.

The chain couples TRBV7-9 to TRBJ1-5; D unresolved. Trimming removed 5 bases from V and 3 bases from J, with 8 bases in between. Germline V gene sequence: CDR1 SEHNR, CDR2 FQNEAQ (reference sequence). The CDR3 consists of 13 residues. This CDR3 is CASSHSNNQPQHF. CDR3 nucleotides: TGTGCCAGCAGCCATTCCAACAATCAGCCCCAGCATTTT.

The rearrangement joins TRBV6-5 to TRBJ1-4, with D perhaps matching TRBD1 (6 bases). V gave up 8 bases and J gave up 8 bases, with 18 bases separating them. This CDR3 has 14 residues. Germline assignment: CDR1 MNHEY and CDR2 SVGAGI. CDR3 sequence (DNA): TGTGCCAGCTCACCGGGGACAATTGTGGAAAAACTGTTTTTT. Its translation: CASSPGTIVEKLFF.

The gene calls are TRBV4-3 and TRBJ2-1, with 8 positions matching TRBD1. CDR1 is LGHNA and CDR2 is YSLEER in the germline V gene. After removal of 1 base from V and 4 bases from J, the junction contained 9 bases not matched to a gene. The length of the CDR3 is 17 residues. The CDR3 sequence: CASSQGETGAIYNEQFF. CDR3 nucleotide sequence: TGCGCCAGCAGCCAAGGGGAGACAGGGGCCATTTACAATGAGCAGTTCTTC.

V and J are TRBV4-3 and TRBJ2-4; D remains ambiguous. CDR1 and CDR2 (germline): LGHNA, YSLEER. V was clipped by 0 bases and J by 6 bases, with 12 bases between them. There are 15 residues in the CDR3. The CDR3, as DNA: TGCGCCAGCAGCCAAGATCAGTTAACGCTAAACATTCAGTACTTC. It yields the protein CASSQDQLTLNIQYF.

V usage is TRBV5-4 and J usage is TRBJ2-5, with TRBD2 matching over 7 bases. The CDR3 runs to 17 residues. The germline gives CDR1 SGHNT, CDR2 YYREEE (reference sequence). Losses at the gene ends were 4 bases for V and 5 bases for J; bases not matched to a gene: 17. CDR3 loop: CASSQGEPRDYRETQYF. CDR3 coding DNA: TGTGCCAGCAGCCAGGGAGAGCCCCGGGACTACCGGGAGACCCAGTACTTC.

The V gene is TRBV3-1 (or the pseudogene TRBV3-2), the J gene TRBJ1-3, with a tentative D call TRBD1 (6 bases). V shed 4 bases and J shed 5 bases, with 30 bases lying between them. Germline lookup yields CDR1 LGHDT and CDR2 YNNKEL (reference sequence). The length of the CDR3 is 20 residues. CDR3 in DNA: TGTGCCAGCAGCCCCGAAACATTACAGGGAAATCATAATAGAAGAAACACCATATATTTT. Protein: CASSPETLQGNHNRRNTIYF.

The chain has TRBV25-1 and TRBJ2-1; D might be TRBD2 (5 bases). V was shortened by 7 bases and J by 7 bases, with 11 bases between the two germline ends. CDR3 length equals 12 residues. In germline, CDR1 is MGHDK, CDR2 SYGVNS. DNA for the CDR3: TGTGCCAGCAAAGAGGGCAGGAATGAGCAGTTCTTC. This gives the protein CASKEGRNEQFF. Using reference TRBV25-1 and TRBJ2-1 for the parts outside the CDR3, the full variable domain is EADIYQTPRYLVIGTGKKITLECSQTMGHDKMYWYQQDPGMELHLIHYSYGVNSTEKGDLSSESTVSRIRTEHFPLTLESARPSHTSQYLCASKEGRNEQFFGPGTRLTVL.

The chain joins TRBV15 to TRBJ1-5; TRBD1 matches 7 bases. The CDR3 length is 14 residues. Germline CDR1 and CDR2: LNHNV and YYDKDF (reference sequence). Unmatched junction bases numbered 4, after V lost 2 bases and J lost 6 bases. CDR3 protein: CATSRIDRAQPQHF. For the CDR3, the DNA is TGTGCCACCAGCAGAATTGACAGGGCTCAGCCCCAGCATTTT.

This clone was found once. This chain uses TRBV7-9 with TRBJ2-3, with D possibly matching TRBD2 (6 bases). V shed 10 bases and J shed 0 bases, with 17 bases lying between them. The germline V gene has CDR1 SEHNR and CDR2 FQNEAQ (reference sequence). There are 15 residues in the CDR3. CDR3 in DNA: TGTGCCACCTCAGACCGGGACTGGAGCACAGATACGCAGTATTTT. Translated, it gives CATSDRDWSTDTQYF.

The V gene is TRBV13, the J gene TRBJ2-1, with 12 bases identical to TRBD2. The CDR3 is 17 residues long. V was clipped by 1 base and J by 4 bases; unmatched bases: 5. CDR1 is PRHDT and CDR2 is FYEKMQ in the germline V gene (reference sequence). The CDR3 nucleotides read TGTGCCAGCAGCTTAGTTTGGCTAGCGGGAGGGTACAATGAGCAGTTCTTC. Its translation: CASSLVWLAGGYNEQFF.

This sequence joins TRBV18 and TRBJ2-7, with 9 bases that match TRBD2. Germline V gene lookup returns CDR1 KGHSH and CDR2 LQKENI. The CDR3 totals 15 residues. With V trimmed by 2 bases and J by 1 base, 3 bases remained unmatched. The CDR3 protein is CASSPSTSGSYEQYF. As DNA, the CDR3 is TGTGCCAGCTCACCATCGACTAGCGGATCCTACGAGCAGTACTTC.

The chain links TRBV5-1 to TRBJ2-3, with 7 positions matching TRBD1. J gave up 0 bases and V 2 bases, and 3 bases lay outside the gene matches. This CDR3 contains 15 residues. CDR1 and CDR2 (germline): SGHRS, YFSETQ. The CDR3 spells CASSFEGQSTDTQYF. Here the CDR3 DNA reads TGCGCCAGCAGCTTTGAGGGACAGAGCACAGATACGCAGTATTTT. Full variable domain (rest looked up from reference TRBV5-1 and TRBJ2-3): KAGVTQTPRYLIKTRGQQVTLSCSPISGHRSVSWYQQTPGQGLQFLFEYFSETQRNKGNFPGRFSGRQFSNSRSEMNVSTLELGDSALYLCASSFEGQSTDTQYFGPGTRLTVL.

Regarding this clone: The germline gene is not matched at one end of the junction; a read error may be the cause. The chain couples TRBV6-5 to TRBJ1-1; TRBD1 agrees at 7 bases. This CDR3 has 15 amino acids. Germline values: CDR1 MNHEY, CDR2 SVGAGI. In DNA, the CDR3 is TGTGCCAGCATTTACGACAGACAGGGGAACACTGAAGCTTTCTTT. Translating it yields CASIYDRQGNTEAFF.

DNA of the CDR3: TGTGCCAGCAGCTTAGAGGGGAGGGAAGCTTTCTTT. Translation: CASSLEGREAFF. The chain uses TRBV7-9 and TRBJ1-1; the D gene is possibly TRBD1 (5 bases). Germline loops: CDR1 SEHNR, CDR2 FQNEAQ (reference sequence). The V gene lost 1 base and the J gene lost 8 bases, with 8 bases spanning the gap. This CDR3 spans 12 amino acids.

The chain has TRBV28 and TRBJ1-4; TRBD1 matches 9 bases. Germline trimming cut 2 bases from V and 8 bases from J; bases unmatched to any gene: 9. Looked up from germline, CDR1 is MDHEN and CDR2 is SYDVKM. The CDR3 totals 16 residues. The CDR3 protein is CASSLPPGTGREKLFF. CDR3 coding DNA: TGTGCCAGCAGTTTACCGCCGGGGACAGGGAGAGAAAAACTGTTTTTT.